What follows are 18 T cell receptor beta chains derived from one specimen sequenced in a study of OX40 agonist ivuxolimab in advanced cancers. Only in-frame clones appear in the TCRdb table, and some are missing; sequencing was by immunoSEQ multiplex PCR. The table shows tens of thousands of clones, with 90% occurring only once. The specimen comprised CD4+ or CD8+ T cells sorted from blood, sampled in a trial of the OX40 agonist ivuxolimab. Source of these receptors: an adult with an advanced solid tumor such as melanoma, head and neck, liver or kidney cancer.

Only a few counts were recorded for this clone. This chain connects TRBV7-2 to TRBJ1-6; D may be TRBD1 (6 bases). CDR3 length: 18 amino acids. The germline V gene encodes CDR1 SGHTA and CDR2 FQGNSA. Between the trimmed V and J ends, which lost 5 bases and 0 bases, there was a span of 17 bases. This CDR3 is CASSVRDTASSYNSPLHF. In nucleotides, the CDR3 is TGTGCCAGCAGCGTCCGGGACACCGCGAGCTCCTATAATTCACCCCTCCACTTT.

The gene calls are TRBV5-4 and TRBJ2-1; 11 bases are shared with TRBD2. The V and J ends lost 4 bases and 4 bases, in that order; junction bases with no gene match: 4. The V gene's germline CDR1 is SGHNT and CDR2 YYREEE (reference sequence). This CDR3 spans 15 amino acids. The CDR3 coding sequence is TGTGCCAGCAGCGTAGCGGGAGGGAATTACAATGAGCAGTTCTTC. Its translation: CASSVAGGNYNEQFF.

This chain joins TRBV2 and TRBJ2-3; D is unresolved. The CDR3 is 15 residues long. Looked up from germline, CDR1 is SNHLY and CDR2 is FYNNEI. Trimming cost V 0 bases and J 0 bases, with 7 bases left between them. CDR3 DNA sequence: TGTGCCAGCAGTGAAGCTTCCGGGAGCACAGATACGCAGTATTTT. Translating it yields CASSEASGSTDTQYF.

This clone was detected a few times. The chain recombines TRBV7-9 with TRBJ2-7, with D hard to call. The CDR3 length is 12 residues. Looked up from germline, CDR1 is SEHNR and CDR2 is FQNEAQ (reference sequence). The germline V and J ends were trimmed by 5 bases and 2 bases, with 7 bases remaining between them. The CDR3 sequence: CASSNGPYEQYF. Written as DNA, the CDR3 is TGTGCCAGCAGCAACGGGCCCTACGAGCAGTACTTC.

The chain couples TRBV27 to TRBJ1-5; perhaps TRBD1 as D (6 bases). V gave up 5 bases and J gave up 2 bases, with 22 bases separating them. The CDR3 spans 18 residues. The germline gives CDR1 MNHEY, CDR2 SMNVEV (reference sequence). CDR3 nucleotide sequence: TGTGCCAGCAGTGCCCGGGACACCTGGGGGTCCGGCAATCAGCCCCAGCATTTT. It specifies CASSARDTWGSGNQPQHF.

The J gene is TRBJ1-1, the V gene TRBV11-2, with D possibly matching TRBD1 (5 bases). The V end was cut by 0 bases, the J end by 3 bases, with 8 bases between. CDR3 size: 14 residues. CDR1 is SGHAT, CDR2 FQNNGV, per germline. CDR3 bases: TGTGCCAGCAGCTTAGATGGGGACTACACTGAAGCTTTCTTT. Its translation: CASSLDGDYTEAFF. The whole variable domain, remainder taken from reference TRBV11-2 and TRBJ1-1, is EAGVAQSPRYKIIEKRQSVAFWCNPISGHATLYWYQQILGQGPKLLIQFQNNGVVDDSQLPKDRFSAERLKGVDSTLKIQPAKLEDSAVYLCASSLDGDYTEAFFGQGTRLTVV.

The chain links TRBV27 to TRBJ2-2; D call uncertain. Deletions cut 1 base from V and 6 bases from J, with 9 bases between. Germline V gene lookup returns CDR1 MNHEY and CDR2 SMNVEV (reference sequence). This CDR3 is built from 14 residues. The CDR3 loop is CASSLLEWAGELFF. The CDR3 coding sequence is TGTGCCAGCAGTTTATTAGAGTGGGCCGGGGAGCTGTTTTTT.

The rearrangement uses TRBV6-5 and TRBJ1-1; D perhaps matches TRBD1 (5 bases). Germline V CDR1 and CDR2: MNHEY, SVGAGI. V shed 5 bases and J shed 0 bases, with 10 bases lying between them. This CDR3 is built from 14 residues. The CDR3 protein is CASSPRDMNTEAFF. For the CDR3, the DNA is TGTGCCAGCAGTCCCAGGGATATGAACACTGAAGCTTTCTTT.

This clone was picked up one time. For the CDR3, the DNA is TGTGCCAGCAGCTTTTATGGGACAGGGCAAGAGACCCAGTACTTC. As protein: CASSFYGTGQETQYF. The V and J genes are TRBV7-9 and TRBJ2-5; 9 bases match TRBD1. Germline trimming cut 3 bases from V and 2 bases from J; bases unmatched to any gene: 4. The CDR3 loop spans 15 amino acids. Germline V gives CDR1 SEHNR, CDR2 FQNEAQ (reference sequence).

The chain is built from TRBV18 and TRBJ1-6; 11 bases match TRBD1. Trimming at V came to 3 bases and at J to 10 bases, leaving 2 bases not matched to a gene. CDR1 KGHSH and CDR2 LQKENI come from the germline V gene. This CDR3 comprises 14 residues. The DNA of the CDR3 is TGTGCCAGCTCACCCCGGGACAGGGGGTCACCCCTCCACTTT. Its protein product is CASSPRDRGSPLHF. Looking up the rest from reference TRBV18 and TRBJ1-6 gives the full variable domain: NAGVMQNPRHLVRRRGQEARLRCSPMKGHSHVYWYRQLPEEGLKFMVYLQKENIIDESGMPKERFSAEFPKEGPSILRIQQVVRGDSAAYFCASSPRDRGSPLHFGNGTRLTVT.

The V call is TRBV7-2, the J call TRBJ2-2, with 7 bases lining up with TRBD1. CDR1 is SGHTA and CDR2 is FQGNSA in the germline V gene. The CDR3 totals 16 residues. Trimming removed 0 bases from V and 5 bases from J; junction bases left unmatched: 6. CDR3 DNA sequence: TGTGCCAGCAGCTTAGCGAGAGGGGGCGGGACCGGGGAGCTGTTTTTT. Translation gives CASSLARGGGTGELFF.

The gene calls are TRBV4-1 and TRBJ2-1, with 8 bases matching TRBD1. Germline V gene data show CDR1 as MGHRA and CDR2 as YSYEKL. The CDR3 covers 19 residues. After removal of 0 bases from V and 0 bases from J, the junction contained 10 bases not matched to a gene. The CDR3 sequence is CASSQDRFRGQSSYNEQFF. As DNA, the CDR3 is TGCGCCAGCAGCCAAGATCGGTTCAGGGGGCAAAGCTCCTACAATGAGCAGTTCTTC.

The chain uses TRBV7-2 and TRBJ2-7; TRBD1 aligns across 7 bases. V was clipped by 5 bases and J by 3 bases; unmatched bases: 4. The CDR3 contains 13 residues. The germline gives CDR1 SGHTA, CDR2 FQGNSA. CDR3: CASSRTGLYEQYF. CDR3 DNA: TGTGCCAGCAGCAGGACAGGACTCTACGAGCAGTACTTC.

This CDR3 reads CASSSGQTTGELFF. As DNA, the CDR3 is TGTGCCAGCAGCTCAGGACAAACCACCGGGGAGCTGTTTTTT. This chain uses TRBV5-4 with TRBJ2-2, with TRBD1 as a possible D gene (5 bases). The CDR3 has 14 residues. The germline V and J ends were trimmed by 3 bases and 4 bases, with 10 bases remaining between them. Germline V gives CDR1 SGHNT, CDR2 YYREEE (reference sequence).

On this clone: The same CDR3 arises from other DNA sequences in this sample as well. The rearrangement uses TRBV5-1 and TRBJ2-3; 10 nucleotides align to TRBD1. This CDR3 has 14 amino acids. J gave up 3 bases and V 4 bases, and 2 bases lay outside the gene matches. Per the germline V gene, CDR1 is SGHRS and CDR2 is YFSETQ. CDR3 DNA sequence: TGCGCCAGCAGCCCGGGACAGGGGACAGATACGCAGTATTTT. It encodes CASSPGQGTDTQYF.

The chain links TRBV6-1 to TRBJ2-7; possibly TRBD1 or TRBD2 for D (5 bases each). Germline CDR1 MNHNS, CDR2 SASEGT. The CDR3 is 15 amino acids. Trimming cost V 0 bases and J 3 bases, with 12 bases left between them. CDR3 sequence: CASSEAQGTFYEQYF. As DNA, the CDR3 is TGTGCCAGCAGTGAAGCACAAGGGACCTTCTACGAGCAGTACTTC.

J is TRBJ2-1 and V is TRBV9, with 10 bases lining up with TRBD2. CDR1 SGDLS and CDR2 YYNGEE come from the germline V gene. V dropped 0 bases and J dropped 0; count of bases not matched to a gene: 6. The CDR3 loop spans 18 amino acids. CDR3 sequence: CASSVGLAGDPSYNEQFF. The CDR3, as DNA: TGTGCCAGCAGCGTAGGGCTAGCGGGGGACCCCTCCTACAATGAGCAGTTCTTC. The variable domain in full, completed from reference TRBV9 and TRBJ2-1, reads DSGVTQTPKHLITATGQRVTLRCSPRSGDLSVYWYQQSLDQGLQFLIQYYNGEERAKGNILERFSAQQFPDLHSELNLSSLELGDSALYFCASSVGLAGDPSYNEQFFGPGTRLTVL.

The rearrangement uses TRBV11-3 and TRBJ2-7, with TRBD1 identical over 10 bases. The V gene's germline CDR1 is SGHNT and CDR2 YENEEA. This CDR3 is built from 15 residues. The J segment lost 7 bases and the V segment lost 5 bases, leaving 11 bases of the junction unmatched. CDR3 nucleotides: TGTGCCAGCAGCGCTGGGACAGGGGACCTCGGGGAGCAGTACTTC. This encodes CASSAGTGDLGEQYF.